Below are 20 T cell receptor beta chains sequenced from a single sample in a study of response to subunit inactivated influenza vaccine. TCRdb re-called the RT-PCR reads through MiXCR, storing one row per CDR3 protein. The table shows around 530,000 distinct CDR3 sequences, with over 9.5% occurring only once. The material sequenced was PBMCs from blood, taken on the day of vaccination. Receptors originate from a man aged 45-65 years who received an inactivated influenza vaccine.

Only a few counts were recorded for this clonotype. The chain recombines TRBV5-5 with TRBJ1-3; D is uncertain. The V and J ends lost 4 bases and 0 bases respectively, with 11 bases between them. The CDR3 totals 15 residues. Germline V gene lookup returns CDR1 SGHKS and CDR2 YYEKEE (reference sequence). CDR3 region: CASSQDSSSGNTIYF. CDR3 sequence (DNA): TGTGCCAGCAGCCAGGATTCCAGCTCTGGAAACACCATATATTTT.

The J gene is TRBJ2-1, the V gene TRBV10-2, with 7 bases lining up with TRBD2. The ends lost 4 bases at V and 7 bases at J; junction bases unmatched: 7. This CDR3 region has 14 residues. Germline CDR1 WSHSY, CDR2 SAAADI. In DNA form, the CDR3 reads TGCGCCAGCAGTGTTAGCGGGCGGTCAAATGAGCAGTTCTTC. Protein product: CASSVSGRSNEQFF.

J is TRBJ2-7 and V is TRBV9; the match to TRBD1 covers 8 bases. The germline gives CDR1 SGDLS, CDR2 YYNGEE. The CDR3 spans 15 residues. With 7 bases clipped from V and 6 bases from J, the junction kept 15 bases outside the gene matches. This CDR3 reads CASGPRDRSGSEQYF. For the CDR3, the DNA is TGTGCCAGCGGCCCTCGGGACAGGTCGGGGTCCGAGCAGTACTTC.

This clonotype appeared a few times. The DNA of the CDR3 is TGCAGCGTTGAAAGGACAGACTCCTACGAGCAGTACTTC. Translation gives CSVERTDSYEQYF. The chain links TRBV29-1 to TRBJ2-7; the D gene is possibly TRBD1 (6 bases). V was cut by 2 bases and J by 0 bases, with 8 bases left in between. The germline V gene has CDR1 SQVTM and CDR2 ANQGSEA. This CDR3 is built from 13 residues.

This clonotype was counted between two and nine times. This sequence joins TRBV28 and TRBJ1-1; TRBD1 might be the D (6 bases). Germline CDR1 MDHEN, CDR2 SYDVKM. This CDR3 has 14 amino acids. V shed 4 bases and J shed 6 bases, with 15 bases lying between them. The CDR3: CASSSPQGTAEAFF. DNA of the CDR3: TGTGCCAGCAGTTCGCCACAGGGTACCGCTGAAGCTTTCTTT.

The V call is TRBV5-4, the J call TRBJ2-7; 9 bases line up with TRBD2. CDR1 is SGHNT, CDR2 YYREEE, per germline (reference sequence). This CDR3 contains 14 residues. With V trimmed by 4 bases and J by 5 bases, 7 bases remained unmatched. The CDR3: CASSHLAGMDEQYF. CDR3 in DNA: TGTGCCAGCAGCCATCTAGCGGGGATGGACGAGCAGTACTTC.

This clonotype was observed a few times. The V call is TRBV5-5, the J call TRBJ2-7; 11 positions agree with TRBD2. The ends lost 0 bases at V and 3 bases at J; junction bases unmatched: 5. This CDR3 region has 16 residues. Germline V CDR1 and CDR2: SGHKS, YYEKEE (reference sequence). This chain's CDR3 is CASSLATSGSDYEQYF. As DNA, the CDR3 is TGTGCCAGCAGCTTGGCCACTAGCGGGAGCGACTACGAGCAGTACTTC.

J is TRBJ2-1 and V is TRBV20-1; D possibly matches TRBD1 or TRBD2 (5 bases each). The CDR3 consists of 14 residues. CDR1 and CDR2 from the germline V gene are DFQATT and SNEGSKA (reference sequence). Trimming removed 2 bases at V and 9 bases at J, with 17 bases between. This CDR3 is CSARTRTAGFEQFF. CDR3 nucleotides: TGCAGTGCTAGAACGAGGACTGCAGGGTTTGAGCAGTTCTTC.

With respect to this clonotype: This may arise from a read error, as a much more abundant clone is one base away. This likely comes from a read error, as the CDR3 has no conserved phenylalanine or tryptophan at its end. The rearrangement joins TRBV12-3 or TRBV12-4 to TRBJ2-5; the match to TRBD2 covers 14 bases. CDR3 length: 16 amino acids. Trimming took 6 bases from V and 2 from J; bases not matched to a gene: 5. The CDR3, as DNA: TGTGCCAGCAGACCTGGACTAGCGGGAGGACAAGAGACCCAGTACCTC. Translation: CASRPGLAGGQETQYL.

This chain connects TRBV27 to TRBJ1-4, with D perhaps matching TRBD1 (5 bases). Trimming removed 5 bases at V and 10 bases at J, with 20 bases between. The CDR3 length is 15 residues. Looked up from germline, CDR1 is MNHEY and CDR2 is SMNVEV (reference sequence). CDR3 protein: CASSPLDQGGGKLFF. DNA of the CDR3: TGTGCCAGCAGTCCCCTGGATCAGGGTGGAGGAAAACTGTTTTTT.

The rearrangement links TRBV13 to TRBJ2-2; a weak D match, TRBD2 (6 bases). Per the germline V gene, CDR1 is PRHDT and CDR2 is FYEKMQ (reference sequence). The ends were cut back, 3 bases at V and 2 bases at J, with 10 bases in the middle. The length of the CDR3 is 15 residues. The CDR3 reads CASSFGLPNTGELFF. The CDR3 DNA sequence: TGTGCCAGCAGCTTTGGACTACCCAACACCGGGGAGCTGTTTTTT.

The chain joins TRBV20-1 to TRBJ2-3, with a tentative D call TRBD2 (5 bases). The CDR3 totals 14 residues. Germline-derived CDR1 and CDR2 are DFQATT and SNEGSKA (reference sequence). The germline V and J ends were trimmed by 4 bases and 2 bases, with 13 bases remaining between them. The CDR3 reads CSAKGGTHTDTQYF. CDR3 in DNA: TGCAGTGCTAAAGGAGGCACTCACACAGATACGCAGTATTTT.

In this sample, this clonotype turned up a few times. The chain carries TRBV6-1 and TRBJ2-4; D remains unclear. With 7 bases removed from V and 6 bases from J, the gap between germline ends came to 16 bases. The CDR3 contains 14 residues. Per germline, CDR1 MNHNS and CDR2 SASEGT. The CDR3 reads CASTLYRETNIQYF. The CDR3 DNA reads TGTGCCAGCACCCTTTACCGTGAAACAAACATTCAGTACTTC.

The V gene is TRBV9, the J gene TRBJ1-2; TRBD1 is a possible D gene (5 bases). Germline V gene sequence: CDR1 SGDLS, CDR2 YYNGEE. The CDR3 sequence is 14 residues long. V gave up 6 bases and J gave up 3 bases, with 15 bases separating them. CDR3 protein: CASNQPGRDYGYTF. Here the CDR3 DNA reads TGTGCCAGCAATCAACCGGGACGGGACTATGGCTACACCTTC.

In this sample, this clonotype turned up a few times. The V and J genes are TRBV7-9 and TRBJ1-2, with TRBD1 matching 7 bases. After removal of 5 bases from V and 5 bases from J, the junction contained 8 bases not matched to a gene. This CDR3 contains 14 residues. Germline V CDR1 and CDR2: SEHNR, FQNEAQ (reference sequence). The CDR3 protein is CASSRYRGGYGYTF. The CDR3 bases are TGTGCCAGCAGCCGGTACAGGGGAGGTTATGGCTACACCTTC.

The chain carries TRBV24-1 and TRBJ2-1, with 10 bases matching TRBD1. The CDR3 spans 16 residues. CDR1 and CDR2 from the germline V gene are KGHDR and SFDVKD. Trimming at V came to 4 bases and at J to 5 bases, leaving 7 bases not matched to a gene. The chain's CDR3 is CATSDQRQGADNEQFF. CDR3 in DNA: TGTGCCACCAGTGACCAGAGACAGGGGGCCGACAATGAGCAGTTCTTC.

This clonotype has ten or more counts. This sequence joins TRBV3-1 and TRBJ2-2, with 8 bases that match TRBD1. The CDR3 extends over 15 amino acids. Germline assignment: CDR1 LGHDT and CDR2 YNNKEL (reference sequence). V lost 4 bases, J lost 5 bases, and 6 bases stayed unmatched. The CDR3 sequence: CASSLRQGYTGELFF. Here the CDR3 DNA reads TGTGCCAGCAGCCTGAGACAGGGGTATACCGGGGAGCTGTTTTTT.

In this sample, this clonotype turned up a few times. The chain combines TRBV5-1 with TRBJ2-5; 10 bases fit TRBD2. The CDR3 consists of 15 residues. The trim removed 7 bases at V and 1 base at J, leaving 7 bases unmatched. Germline CDR1 is SGHRS and CDR2 is YFSETQ. CDR3 coding DNA: TGCGCCAGCGCTCCTCCTAGCGGGGGCCAAGAGACCCAGTACTTC. Its translation is CASAPPSGGQETQYF.

The chain joins TRBV5-1 to TRBJ2-3; 9 nucleotides line up with TRBD2. The J segment lost 4 bases and the V segment lost 4 bases, leaving 10 bases of the junction unmatched. CDR1 and CDR2 from the germline V gene are SGHRS and YFSETQ. The CDR3 covers 16 residues. In DNA, the CDR3 is TGCGCCAGCAGCCTATTGGATGGCGGGGGGGCAGATACGCAGTATTTT. Encoded protein: CASSLLDGGGADTQYF.

The rearrangement uses TRBV20-1 and TRBJ1-2; perhaps TRBD1 as D (5 bases). V was shortened by 6 bases and J by 4 bases, with 18 bases between the two germline ends. Germline CDR1 DFQATT, CDR2 SNEGSKA (reference sequence). The CDR3 runs 14 residues. CDR3 coding DNA: TGCAGTGCCGCAGTCCCGGGACGGAGCTATGGCTACACCTTC. Translated, it gives CSAAVPGRSYGYTF.